This TCR beta chain appears in the sequencing data of a study of blood T cell repertoires in COVID-19. Measured with immunoSEQ multiplex PCR; TCRdb has only the in-frame clones, and not every one. The profile shows about 130,000 clones, 86% of them singletons. Germline V CDR1 and CDR2: LNHDA, SQIVND (reference sequence). The V and J ends lost 3 bases and 1 base, in that order; junction bases with no gene match: 8. This CDR3 contains 16 residues. Recovered participants had two consecutive negative NP/OP PCR tests, healthcare professional clearance, or symptom resolution. The source is a woman in her forties or fifties who had recovered from COVID-19. Source material: PBMCs or T cells enriched from blood (not recorded which). The chain joins TRBV19 to TRBJ1-2; 7 bases line up with TRBD1. CDR3 in DNA: TGTGCCAGTAGTATCGGGACAGCTACTCTTAACTATGGCTACACCTTC. It encodes CASSIGTATLNYGYTF.